This TCR beta chain was documented in a study of cytomegalovirus exposure and HLA in healthy donors. In the study overall: Of the donors genotyped, approximately 400 in all, 65% to 90% fell in the Caucasian-associated ancestry cluster.

PCR used 60 Vbeta primers and 13 Jbeta primers. Here immunoSEQ multiplex PCR was the method, and the copy in TCRdb shows in-frame clones only, minus some. The table has over 55,000 clones, less than 85% seen once. General observations from the study: Upon later analysis, HLA-associated TCR beta chains proved more clonally expanded than other, equally common chains. At a 0.05 false discovery rate, a later analysis found 15,000 to 20,000 TCR beta sequences to be associated with HLA alleles.

Donors counted as nominally healthy when sampled, yet unrecorded immune exposures were likely. This CDR3 is built from 12 residues. From germline, CDR1 is SGHRS and CDR2 YFSETQ. Trimming stripped 0 bases from V and 6 bases from J, with 5 bases between. In the case of this clone: The antigen is not known.

The clonotype was recovered from a woman aged 50 to 60 in good health and CMV-seropositive. The sequencing input was PBMCs. The chain employs TRBV5-1 and TRBJ2-3; maybe TRBD1 (5 bases). The chain's CDR3 is CASSLEGDTQYF. The DNA for the CDR3 is TGCGCCAGCAGCTTGGAGGGGGATACGCAGTATTTT.